The clone carrying this TCR beta chain was counted only a few times. Its antigen remains unidentified. This specimen comes from a study of blood T cells in healthy people across ages. Study observations and caveats: It was held that the diversity estimates obtained from one million T cells were underestimates. Greater diversity and more naive CD4+ cells were seen in long-lived donors than in aged donors. It was found that TCR beta diversity correlated strongly with the percentage of naive T cells.

Donors were healthy Caucasian individuals from Russia aged roughly 6 to 95. Germline CDR1 and CDR2: SQVTM and ANQGSEA. Unmatched junction bases numbered 6, after V lost 4 bases and J lost 7 bases. The CDR3 consists of 13 residues. Alongside a J-beta primer mix, a sample-barcoded 5' primer served in a second PCR lasting about 7 to 12 cycles. TCRdb re-analysed the 5' RACE reads in MiXCR, keeping a single row per CDR3 protein. The sample carries under 2,000,000 distinct CDR3 sequences, around 50% recorded once. The V and J genes are TRBV29-1 and TRBJ1-4, with 7 bases lining up with TRBD1. The sequenced sample was blood. This clonotype was sampled from a woman in her 40s in good health. The chain's CDR3 is CSVAGGRGEKLFF. The DNA for the CDR3 is TGCAGCGTTGCAGGGGGGCGAGGTGAAAAACTGTTTTTT.